Here is one T cell receptor (beta chain) with its context. As yet, its antigen is unknown. This sample was taken from a study of human T cells and chemical hapten exposure. Overall study context: Slight volume differences across pooled libraries mainly accounted for varying per-sample TCR yields. Study results and limitations: Counts of TCRs above 1 in 1000 frequency stayed unchanged with DPC sensitization.

TCRdb re-derived calls from the RACE reads in MiXCR, one entry per CDR3 protein. The table includes about 98,000 distinct CDR3 sequences, roughly a tenth detected once. CDR1 and CDR2 (germline): LGHDT, YNNKEL (reference sequence). V shed 5 bases and J shed 3 bases, with 17 bases lying between them. This CDR3 is 17 amino acids long. The time point is: pre-sensitization, week 0. Treatment specified: therapeutic diphenylcyclopropenone sensitization with weekly scalp DPC. The TCR sequence derives from a woman aged 60-75 years with alopecia areata. Some clones in this sample may be carry-over from other donors' samples. The source was whole blood, collected in connection with sensitization to the hapten diphenylcyclopropenone (DPC). This rearrangement joins TRBV3-1 to TRBJ1-6; D gene unclear. The CDR3 spells CASSFMTRTDYNSPLHF. The CDR3 DNA reads as TGTGCCAGCAGCTTCATGACAAGGACCGACTATAATTCACCCCTCCACTTT.